This T cell receptor beta chain was identified in a study of CXCR3-negative and CXCR3-positive naive CD8 T cells. About the study: Per library, roughly 1.4 +/- 0.3 million reads; about 135 million TRB reads overall.

The study, taken as a whole, reports: A higher hydrophobicity marked the TRB CDR3s of CXCR3-positive naive cells versus CXCR3-negative naive cells.

Naive cells were sorted as CD45RO-, CCR7+, CD27+ and CD95-. About this clonotype: As yet, its antigen is unknown.

Researchers prepared the TRB cDNA libraries using 5' RACE with UMI labels. TCRdb reworked the 5' RACE reads into one entry per CDR3 protein, no DNA. The sample's table shows around 60,000 distinct CDR3 sequences. The TCR sequence derives from a human donor in good health. Some clones in this sample may be carry-over from other donors' samples. Sequenced sample: naive CXCR3+ CD8+ T cells from blood. The subset: CD45RO-CCR7+CD27+CD95- naive CD8+ T cells expressing CXCR3 (TNR3+).

CDR3 in amino acids: CSARARELAAPDTQYF. The V call is TRBV20-1, the J call TRBJ2-3; TCRdb proposes TRBD2, but this gene call is untestable without DNA. This CDR3 region has 16 residues. Germline CDR1 is DFQATT and CDR2 is SNEGSKA (reference sequence).